The 15 T cell receptor beta chains reported below all come from one sample, sequenced in a study of T cells after yellow fever vaccination. TCRdb reprocessed the 5' RACE reads via MiXCR and lists one record per CDR3 protein. The sample lists about 260,000 distinct CDR3 sequences, 10% to 15% occurring once. The sequenced sample was CD4+ T cells sorted from PBMCs, obtained 45 days after the yellow fever booster vaccination. The receptors shown here come from a man aged 25 to 45 who received the YFV17D yellow fever vaccine.

The chain has TRBV6-2 or TRBV6-3 and TRBJ2-6, with D perhaps matching TRBD1 (6 bases). Between the trimmed V and J ends, which lost 4 bases and 0 bases, there was a span of 16 bases. This CDR3 is 18 amino acids long. Germline V gene data show CDR1 as MNHEY and CDR2 as SVGEGT. This chain's CDR3 is CASSWGIGTFSGANVLTF. In nucleotides, the CDR3 is TGTGCCAGCAGTTGGGGGATAGGGACATTCTCTGGGGCCAACGTCCTGACTTTC.

This clonotype appeared a few times. This chain connects TRBV28 to TRBJ2-2; TRBD2 matches 8 bases. J gave up 1 base and V 7 bases, and 5 bases lay outside the gene matches. Germline CDR1 and CDR2: MDHEN and SYDVKM. The CDR3 has 15 residues. Written as DNA, the CDR3 is TGTGCCAGCAACGCGGGAGGTGAGAACACCGGGGAGCTGTTTTTT. It encodes CASNAGGENTGELFF.

This clonotype was found a few times. The J gene is TRBJ2-7, the V gene TRBV5-1; 12 positions match TRBD2. The CDR3 runs to 14 residues. Trimming at V came to 7 bases and at J to 0 bases, leaving 2 bases not matched to a gene. In germline, CDR1 is SGHRS, CDR2 YFSETQ. The chain's CDR3 is CASASGRASYEQYF. For the CDR3, the DNA is TGCGCCAGCGCTAGCGGGAGGGCCTCCTACGAGCAGTACTTC.

This clonotype was seen only a few times. This chain links TRBV7-2 with TRBJ1-1; no definite D call. The ends were cut back, 2 bases at V and 0 bases at J, with 7 bases in the middle. CDR3 size: 14 residues. From germline, CDR1 is SGHTA and CDR2 FQGNSA. CDR3 in amino acids: CASSLKGMNTEAFF. The CDR3 DNA reads as TGTGCCAGCAGCTTAAAGGGTATGAACACTGAAGCTTTCTTT.

The chain couples TRBV20-1 to TRBJ2-5; 8 bases map to TRBD2. The germline V gene encodes CDR1 DFQATT and CDR2 SNEGSKA (reference sequence). This CDR3 is 14 amino acids long. V lost 3 bases, J lost 4 bases, and 7 bases stayed unmatched. CDR3 residues: CSASFSGGGETQYF. Written as DNA, the CDR3 is TGCAGTGCTAGTTTCTCGGGAGGGGGAGAGACCCAGTACTTC.

In its sample, this clonotype was seen a few times. The chain is built from TRBV6-2 or TRBV6-3 and TRBJ2-7; D is uncertain. V was shortened by 6 bases and J by 7 bases, with 22 bases between the two germline ends. The V gene's germline CDR1 is MNHEY and CDR2 SVGEGT. The CDR3 runs 15 residues. CDR3 sequence: CASSTPTGPRREQYF. The CDR3 DNA reads as TGTGCCAGCAGCACACCCACGGGCCCCAGAAGGGAGCAGTACTTC.

CDR3 protein: CASSQAGGEQYF. Here the CDR3 DNA reads TGTGCCAGCAGCCAGGCGGGCGGCGAGCAGTACTTC. V usage is TRBV4-2 and J usage is TRBJ2-7; possible D gene TRBD2, 5 bases. With 3 bases removed from V and 6 bases from J, the gap between germline ends came to 9 bases. CDR3 length equals 12 residues. CDR1 and CDR2 (germline): LGHNA, YNFKEQ.

The rearrangement joins TRBV12-3 or TRBV12-4 to TRBJ1-5; no clear D gene. The CDR3 has 14 amino acids. The V end lost 6 bases, the J end lost 1 base, and 10 bases lay between the germline ends. The CDR3 coding sequence is TGTGCCAGCAGCAGAACAAGCAGCAATCAGCCCCAGCATTTT. The encoded protein is CASSRTSSNQPQHF.

The chain combines TRBV5-1 with TRBJ2-7, with 7 bases that match TRBD1. The CDR3 is 16 residues long. The germline V gene encodes CDR1 SGHRS and CDR2 YFSETQ. V shed 0 bases and J 7 bases; nucleotides not matched to a gene: 13. CDR3 coding DNA: TGCGCCAGCAGCTTGGGGACAGGTTCTTTTAATTTAGAGCAGTACTTC. It specifies CASSLGTGSFNLEQYF.

The chain employs TRBV7-2 and TRBJ2-7; TRBD2 matches 9 bases. The CDR3 sequence is 15 residues long. J gave up 5 bases and V 3 bases, and 8 bases lay outside the gene matches. Germline V gives CDR1 SGHTA, CDR2 FQGNSA. The CDR3 loop is CASSFGTSRRHEQYF. For the CDR3, the DNA is TGTGCCAGCAGCTTTGGGACTAGCCGTAGGCACGAGCAGTACTTC.

This clonotype occurred a few times. The chain couples TRBV6-2 or TRBV6-3 to TRBJ2-1, with a tentative D call TRBD2 (6 bases). The V gene's germline CDR1 is MNHEY and CDR2 SVGEGT. Trimming stripped 5 bases from V and 0 bases from J, with 17 bases between. The CDR3 consists of 17 residues. The CDR3 loop reads CASSAPTGSSSYNEQFF. Here the CDR3 DNA reads TGTGCCAGCAGTGCGCCCACCGGGAGTTCCTCCTACAATGAGCAGTTCTTC.

V gene TRBV25-1 combines with J gene TRBJ2-1; D is perhaps TRBD1 (5 bases). Trimming cost V 6 bases and J 1 base, with 13 bases left between them. CDR1 and CDR2 (germline): MGHDK, SYGVNS. CDR3 size: 15 residues. DNA for the CDR3: TGTGCCAGCAGCCCCAGGGTAGAATCCTACAATGAGCAGTTCTTC. Residues: CASSPRVESYNEQFF.

V usage is TRBV7-2 and J usage is TRBJ2-1; D gene unclear. V was shortened by 5 bases and J by 9 bases, with 17 bases between the two germline ends. The CDR3 covers 14 residues. Germline-derived CDR1 and CDR2 are SGHTA and FQGNSA. As DNA, the CDR3 is TGTGCCAGCAGCGCTGGGCATGAGTCCGGTGAGCAGTTCTTC. The encoded protein is CASSAGHESGEQFF.

The chain links TRBV7-2 to TRBJ2-7, with 13 bases matching TRBD2. V lost 1 base to trimming and J lost 5 bases; unmatched junction nucleotides: 2. This CDR3 is 15 amino acids long. The germline V gene encodes CDR1 SGHTA and CDR2 FQGNSA. CDR3 coding DNA: TGTGCCAGCAGCTTAGGACTAGCGGGAGGCGACGAGCAGTACTTC. This encodes CASSLGLAGGDEQYF.

V gene TRBV15 combines with J gene TRBJ2-3; no reliable D call. Per germline, CDR1 LNHNV and CDR2 YYDKDF (reference sequence). V lost 0 bases to trimming and J lost 6 bases, with 10 bases between them. The CDR3 is 14 residues long. CDR3 amino acids: CATSRDVSSDTQYF. The CDR3 DNA reads as TGTGCCACCAGCAGAGATGTATCTTCGGATACGCAGTATTTT.